Listed here are 24 T cell receptor beta chains from one sample, sequenced in a study of T cell repertoires in cytomegalovirus infection. TCRdb used MiXCR to reprocess the reads, holding one entry per CDR3 protein. The sample records approximately 1,000,000 distinct CDR3 sequences, roughly 30% being singletons. These receptors have no identified antigens. This sample comprised cultured CD8+ T cells from PBMCs, obtained from culture after CMV antigen stimulation. The receptors originated from a human donor in good health (CMV status not recorded). Some clones in this sample may be carry-over from other donors' samples.

The rearrangement joins TRBV12-3 or TRBV12-4 to TRBJ2-3; weak D call: TRBD1 (5 bases). The CDR3 length is 15 residues. V dropped 8 bases and J dropped 0 bases, with 15 bases sitting between them. CDR3 amino acids: CASVLGAASTDTQYF. Here the CDR3 DNA reads TGTGCCAGCGTCCTAGGGGCGGCGAGCACAGATACGCAGTATTTT.

This clonotype occurred a few times. V is TRBV27 and J is TRBJ1-5; 7 bases are shared with TRBD1. Looked up from germline, CDR1 is MNHEY and CDR2 is SMNVEV (reference sequence). V trimming: 7 bases; J trimming: 1 base; junction bases outside the gene matches: 7. The CDR3 is made up of 15 amino acids. CDR3 amino acids: CASNKEGASNQPQHF. The CDR3 nucleotides are TGTGCCAGCAATAAGGAGGGGGCGAGCAATCAGCCCCAGCATTTT.

The sample holds a few counts of this clonotype. The chain carries TRBV11-2 and TRBJ2-5, with D perhaps TRBD1 (5 bases). Between the trimmed V and J ends, which lost 7 bases and 1 base, there was a span of 13 bases. Germline V gene data show CDR1 as SGHAT and CDR2 as FQNNGV. The CDR3 spans 14 residues. Here the CDR3 DNA reads TGTGCCAGCACCCAGACAGTGCCCCAAGAGACCCAGTACTTC. As protein: CASTQTVPQETQYF.

This clonotype was picked up many times. The genes are TRBV12-3 or TRBV12-4 and TRBJ2-5; the match to TRBD2 covers 13 bases. The junction had 7 bases not matched to a gene; V was cut back by 3 bases and J by 3 bases. This CDR3 is built from 17 residues. The CDR3 reads CASSFVLAGGLEETQYF. The DNA of the CDR3 is TGTGCCAGCAGTTTCGTACTAGCGGGGGGGCTGGAAGAGACCCAGTACTTC.

This clonotype was detected many times. The chain uses TRBV7-6 and TRBJ2-1; tentative D call: TRBD2 (6 bases). Germline assignment: CDR1 SGHVS and CDR2 FNYEAQ. Trimming took 4 bases from V and 8 from J, leaving 18 bases between them. The CDR3 extends over 15 amino acids. CDR3 DNA sequence: TGTGCCAGCAGCTCCCCGGCAGGGTGGGAGGATGAGCAGTTCTTC. Translation: CASSSPAGWEDEQFF.

The J gene is TRBJ1-3, the V gene TRBV6-6, with D unclear. CDR1 and CDR2 from the germline V gene are MNHNY and SVGAGI (reference sequence). There are 17 residues in the CDR3. Trimming took off 4 bases at V and 0 bases at J, with 16 bases between the two ends. The CDR3 protein is CASSLAGGRDSGNTIYF. In DNA form, the CDR3 reads TGTGCCAGCAGTTTGGCAGGCGGCCGCGACTCTGGAAACACCATATATTTT.

This clonotype was counted once. The rearrangement joins TRBV27 to TRBJ1-2; 7 positions match TRBD1. V gave up 4 bases and J gave up 6 bases; unmatched junction bases: 8. Germline CDR1 and CDR2: MNHEY and SMNVEV (reference sequence). The CDR3 is 14 residues long. The CDR3: CASSSTDRVDGYTF. CDR3 nucleotide sequence: TGTGCCAGCAGTTCCACTGACAGGGTGGATGGCTACACCTTC.

Ten or more counts support this clonotype. The rearrangement joins TRBV7-2 to TRBJ2-1; D remains ambiguous. The CDR3 runs 13 residues. Per germline, CDR1 SGHTA and CDR2 FQGNSA. V was trimmed by 8 bases and J by 0 bases, leaving 8 bases between them. CDR3 sequence reads: CASATSSYNEQFF. The DNA for the CDR3 is TGTGCCAGCGCGACGAGCTCCTACAATGAGCAGTTCTTC.

This clonotype was counted only a few times. This rearrangement joins TRBV12-3 or TRBV12-4 to TRBJ1-6; D possibly corresponds to TRBD1 (6 bases). This CDR3 has 13 amino acids. V was trimmed by 8 bases and J by 6 bases, leaving 11 bases between them. CDR3: CASGGAGNSPLHF. In DNA form, the CDR3 reads TGTGCCAGCGGGGGGGCGGGTAATTCACCCCTCCACTTT.

The chain is built from TRBV15 and TRBJ1-6; D is unresolved. CDR1 is LNHNV and CDR2 is YYDKDF in the germline V gene (reference sequence). Trimming took off 5 bases at V and 4 bases at J, with 12 bases between the two ends. The CDR3 spans 15 residues. Written as DNA, the CDR3 is TGTGCCACCAGCGAGTCGTCGGGGTATAATTCACCCCTCCACTTT. Amino acids: CATSESSGYNSPLHF.

This clonotype occurred once. The CDR3 sequence: CASSLVLVQVIYNEQFF. CDR3 DNA sequence: TGTGCCAGCAGCTTGGTTTTGGTACAGGTGATCTACAATGAGCAGTTCTTC. The chain employs TRBV5-6 and TRBJ2-1; D is perhaps TRBD1 (5 bases). V was cut by 0 bases and J by 3 bases, with 16 bases left in between. The CDR3 runs 17 residues. CDR1 SGHDT and CDR2 YYEEEE come from the germline V gene.

This clonotype was counted a few times. The V and J genes are TRBV27 and TRBJ1-5; D gene ambiguous. V dropped 8 bases and J dropped 7 bases, with 15 bases sitting between them. Germline CDR1 reads MNHEY; CDR2 reads SMNVEV (reference sequence). CDR3 length equals 13 residues. The CDR3 is CASGPSGAQPQHF. CDR3 DNA: TGTGCCAGCGGCCCTTCCGGCGCCCAGCCCCAGCATTTT.

This clonotype has more than one count but fewer than ten. The chain has TRBV12-3 or TRBV12-4 and TRBJ2-1; 12 positions agree with TRBD2. With 5 bases clipped from V and 2 bases from J, the junction kept 13 bases outside the gene matches. This CDR3 is built from 19 residues. CDR3 sequence (DNA): TGTGCCAGCAGTGTGCCGACTAGCGGGGGCCTCAAGCCCTACAATGAGCAGTTCTTC. It codes for CASSVPTSGGLKPYNEQFF.

The chain uses TRBV5-4 and TRBJ2-2, with TRBD1 identical over 8 bases. The ends lost 3 bases at V and 5 bases at J; junction bases unmatched: 9. This CDR3 has 16 residues. Germline V gives CDR1 SGHNT, CDR2 YYREEE (reference sequence). The CDR3: CASSYPQGALTGELFF. For the CDR3, the DNA is TGTGCCAGCAGCTATCCGCAGGGGGCATTAACCGGGGAGCTGTTTTTT.

This clonotype was seen only a few times. This rearrangement joins TRBV12-3 or TRBV12-4 to TRBJ2-1; possible D gene TRBD2, 5 bases. V lost 9 bases and J lost 3, with 18 bases in between. The CDR3 has 15 amino acids. The chain's CDR3 is CASTAMGSLYNEQFF. In nucleotides, the CDR3 is TGTGCCAGTACCGCAATGGGGAGCCTCTACAATGAGCAGTTCTTC.

This clonotype showed up many times. CDR3 sequence reads: CASSLNPAGGARKWGHEQYF. The CDR3 DNA follows: TGTGCCAGCAGCCTCAACCCAGCAGGGGGCGCGAGAAAATGGGGCCACGAGCAGTACTTC. V usage is TRBV7-4 and J usage is TRBJ2-7; TRBD1 agrees at 8 bases. The germline V gene has CDR1 SGHVT and CDR2 SQSDAQ. CDR3 length: 20 amino acids. Trimming cost V 5 bases and J 5 bases; bases outside gene matches: 26.

The chain combines TRBV20-1 with TRBJ1-5; 7 bases align to TRBD1. In germline, CDR1 is DFQATT, CDR2 SNEGSKA (reference sequence). V shed 2 bases, J shed 6 bases, and the junction held 7 bases outside the gene matches. The CDR3 sequence is 14 residues long. The CDR3 DNA reads TGCAGTGCTAGATTGCAGGGGGAGAGTCAGCCCCAGCATTTT. Its translation is CSARLQGESQPQHF.

A few counts support this clonotype. The chain employs TRBV6-1 and TRBJ1-5, with TRBD1 identical over 9 bases. The germline V gene encodes CDR1 MNHNS and CDR2 SASEGT. The CDR3 spans 18 residues. The ends lost 6 bases at V and 5 bases at J; junction bases unmatched: 17. CDR3 nucleotide sequence: TGTGCCAGCAGCTTCCGGGACAGGGTGTATGAGCGTCATCAGCCCCAGCATTTT. Amino acid sequence: CASSFRDRVYERHQPQHF.

This clonotype showed up just a few times. The rearrangement links TRBV27 to TRBJ2-5, with 8 bases matching TRBD2. Germline assignment: CDR1 MNHEY and CDR2 SMNVEV (reference sequence). The V and J ends lost 3 bases and 1 base, in that order; junction bases with no gene match: 4. The CDR3 sequence is 15 residues long. The chain's CDR3 is CASSFSSGSQETQYF. For the CDR3, the DNA is TGTGCCAGCAGTTTCTCCAGCGGGAGCCAAGAGACCCAGTACTTC.

This clonotype was detected ten times or more. The chain has TRBV7-2 and TRBJ1-2; TRBD1 matches 7 bases. V shed 5 bases, J shed 1 base, and the junction held 4 bases outside the gene matches. This CDR3 is built from 14 residues. Germline V gives CDR1 SGHTA, CDR2 FQGNSA. The CDR3 nucleotides are TGTGCCAGCAGCCCGGACAGGTTTAACTATGGCTACACCTTC. It yields the protein CASSPDRFNYGYTF.

This clonotype was counted many times. The chain carries TRBV19 and TRBJ1-1; D is uncertain. The CDR3 runs 13 residues. Germline CDR1 and CDR2: LNHDA and SQIVND (reference sequence). Trimming pared 1 base from V and 8 bases from J, leaving 11 bases between. CDR3 protein: CASSIGPGTEAFF. The CDR3 nucleotides read TGTGCCAGTAGTATAGGACCGGGAACCGAAGCTTTCTTT.

This clonotype was seen only a few times. The chain employs TRBV19 and TRBJ1-1; D might be TRBD1 (5 bases). This CDR3 has 13 amino acids. Germline lookup yields CDR1 LNHDA and CDR2 SQIVND (reference sequence). V lost 3 bases and J lost 4, with 9 bases in between. The CDR3 DNA is TGTGCCAGTAGTATGTTCGGGGGCACTGAAGCTTTCTTT. This sequence encodes CASSMFGGTEAFF.

This clonotype was observed a few times. J is TRBJ2-6 and V is TRBV6-5; D not resolved. This CDR3 has 17 residues. V was cut by 0 bases and J by 4 bases, with 13 bases left in between. Per germline, CDR1 MNHEY and CDR2 SVGAGI. In nucleotides, the CDR3 is TGTGCCAGCAGTTACTCGTACTCCTGGTCCGGGGCCAACGTCCTGACTTTC. Translating gives CASSYSYSWSGANVLTF.

In this sample, this clonotype turned up a few times. The chain couples TRBV29-1 to TRBJ1-1, with D uncertain. The V gene's germline CDR1 is SQVTM and CDR2 ANQGSEA. This CDR3 has 15 residues. Trimming shortened V by 2 bases and J by 3 bases, and 16 bases separated the two germline ends. Here the CDR3 reads CSVESWRQKDTEAFF. CDR3 nucleotides: TGCAGCGTTGAAAGTTGGAGGCAAAAGGACACTGAAGCTTTCTTT.